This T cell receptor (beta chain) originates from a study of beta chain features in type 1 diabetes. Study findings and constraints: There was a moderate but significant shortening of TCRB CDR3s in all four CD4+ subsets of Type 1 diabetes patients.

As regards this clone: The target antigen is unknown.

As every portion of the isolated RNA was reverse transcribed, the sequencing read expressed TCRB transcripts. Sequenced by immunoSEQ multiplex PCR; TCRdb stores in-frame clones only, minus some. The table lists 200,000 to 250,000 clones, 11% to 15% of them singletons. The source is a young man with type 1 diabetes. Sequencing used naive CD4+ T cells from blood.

CDR3 sequence reads: CASSSQGSGYEQYF. CDR3 DNA sequence: TGTGCCAGCAGTTCACAGGGGTCGGGGTACGAGCAGTACTTC. The chain couples TRBV2 to TRBJ2-7; 7 nucleotides align to TRBD1. The CDR3 sequence is 14 residues long. CDR1 is SNHLY, CDR2 FYNNEI, per germline. The ends lost 5 bases at V and 4 bases at J; junction bases unmatched: 8.